This T cell receptor beta chain was recorded in a study of metastatic and nonmetastatic thyroid tumors (dated by TCRdb to the early 2020s). Describing the broader study: For patients with malignant and with benign thyroid disease, the researchers compared repertoires between peripheral blood samples and tumor or nodule tissue samples. Overall study results and their limits: TCR beta diversity was reported as significantly higher in malignant tumors than in benign nodules, in both blood and tumor samples.

Before undergoing thyroid surgery, none of the patients had been given any kind of treatment. Using T-cell receptor beta sequencing, the researchers looked back retrospectively at clinical samples from patients, gathered between about 2012 and 2018. Libraries were prepared through PCR. These reads were obtained on an Illumina HiSeq 4000. The TCR beta-chain CDR3 region of each patient was profiled by high-throughput sequencing. The study's own analysis went as follows. CDR3 differences across clinicopathological groups were used to build a classifier for discriminating distant-metastatic papillary thyroid cancer patients. Repertoire diversity was assessed with the Shannon index, and tumor-blood repertoire similarity with the Morisita-Horn index. Using fastp trimming at Q25 and MiXCR clonotype assembly, TCRdb reanalyzed the public sequencing data and kept in-frame beta chains. These V and J calls are TCRdb output, not the study's own analysis. A total of 45,000 to 65,000 clones appear in this sample, 20% to 25% of them only once. The ten largest clones capture 3.5% to 5% of the sample.

Turning to this clone: Its antigen is still unknown. The junction departs from the called germline gene at one end, perhaps through a read error.

CDR1 and CDR2, looked up from the germline V gene, are MNHNS and SASEGT. The CDR3 measures 13 amino acids from cysteine to phenylalanine. Just CDR3 DNA is preserved here, 39 bases in frame from base 1. Sequenced: blood. The sequence derives from a female donor with papillary thyroid cancer or a benign thyroid nodule (not recorded which). Some clones in this sample may be carry-over from other donors' samples. Here the chain combines TRBV6-1 and TRBJ2-7, with the identity of the D gene unclear. The nucleotides read TGTGCCAGCAGTGAAGCTGCCCCTTGCACATGGGGTTTC. Its protein product is CASSEAAPCTWGF.